This TCR beta chain was found in a study of T cells after yellow fever vaccination. This clonotype was detected ten times or more. Trimming cost V 2 bases and J 5 bases, with 11 bases left between them. This CDR3 has 13 residues. Per the germline V gene, CDR1 is SGHRS and CDR2 is YFSETQ. A single record per CDR3 protein comes from TCRdb applying MiXCR to the 5' RACE reads. The sample carries 140,000 to 150,000 distinct CDR3 sequences, approximately 6.6% recorded once. This TCR was recovered from a man in his thirties or forties who received the YFV17D yellow fever vaccine. Sample: CD4+ T cells sorted from PBMCs, taken 10 days after the yellow fever booster vaccination. The chain has TRBV5-1 and TRBJ2-7, with a weak D call TRBD2 (5 bases). CDR3 DNA sequence: TGCGCCAGCAGCTTTACGGGGAACCACGAGCAGTACTTC. Protein sequence: CASSFTGNHEQYF.